This is a list of T cell receptor beta chains from one sample in a study of blood T cell repertoires in COVID-19. Repertoires were generated with immunoSEQ multiplex PCR, while TCRdb's copy carries only in-frame clones and drops some. In the table there are 200,000 to 250,000 clones, 80% of which are singletons. The sample consisted of peripheral blood. All receptors come from a woman aged 70-85 years with acute or convalescent COVID-19. The CDR3 runs from the conserved cysteine through the conserved F or W. Fields, in order: D gene, V gene, clone size, J gene, CDR3 DNA, CDR3 protein. A D gene is named only where the DNA matches it firmly. Size tells how often a clone was seen (once, few, many) or the class of an expanded clone, and some rows leave it out.

D gene: .
V gene: TRBV11-2
clone size: .
J gene: TRBJ1-1
CDR3 DNA: TGTGCCAGCAGCTTAGATCGGGTTGACGCCCCGGAAGCTTTCTTT
CDR3 protein: CASSLDRVDAPEAFF

D gene: .
V gene: TRBV7-9
clone size: few
J gene: TRBJ1-6
CDR3 DNA: TGTGCCAGCAGCTTAAGCGGATCACCCCTCCACTTT
CDR3 protein: CASSLSGSPLHF

D gene: TRBD1
V gene: TRBV19
clone size: .
J gene: TRBJ1-2
CDR3 DNA: TGTGCCACCGGTCAGGGGGCTGGCTACACCTTC
CDR3 protein: CATGQGAGYTF

D gene: TRBD1
V gene: TRBV7-9
clone size: .
J gene: TRBJ2-5
CDR3 DNA: TGTGCCAGCACCGGGACAGCTCCTCAAGAGACCCAGTACTTC
CDR3 protein: CASTGTAPQETQYF

D gene: .
V gene: TRBV15
clone size: .
J gene: TRBJ2-7
CDR3 DNA: TGTGCCACCAGCGGAAGCGCGAGGGTGCGCTACGAGCAGTACTTC
CDR3 protein: CATSGSARVRYEQYF

D gene: TRBD2
V gene: TRBV11-1
clone size: .
J gene: TRBJ2-2
CDR3 DNA: TGTGCCAGCAGACCAACTAGCGGAACAATCCCCGGGGAGCTGTTTTTT
CDR3 protein: CASRPTSGTIPGELFF

D gene: TRBD2
V gene: TRBV19
clone size: .
J gene: TRBJ2-1
CDR3 DNA: TGTGCCAGTAGTACCGTAGCGGGAGGATCACTCTACAATGAGCAGTTCTTC
CDR3 protein: CASSTVAGGSLYNEQFF

D gene: TRBD2
V gene: TRBV4-2
clone size: .
J gene: TRBJ2-1
CDR3 DNA: TGTGCCAGCAGCCAAGTCGGACTAGCGGGAGACTATGAGCAGTTCTTC
CDR3 protein: CASSQVGLAGDYEQFF

D gene: TRBD1
V gene: TRBV11-2
clone size: .
J gene: TRBJ1-5
CDR3 DNA: TGTGCCAGCAGCCCCTGGACAGGGCGCAATCAGCCCCAGCATTTT
CDR3 protein: CASSPWTGRNQPQHF

D gene: .
V gene: TRBV5-4
clone size: .
J gene: TRBJ1-2
CDR3 DNA: TGTGCCAGCAGCTTGCTAACGGGAGGCTACACCTTC
CDR3 protein: CASSLLTGGYTF

D gene: TRBD1
V gene: TRBV5-4
clone size: .
J gene: TRBJ1-4
CDR3 DNA: TGTGCCAGCAGCTTGGGGGGACAGCTTAATGAAAAACTGTTTTTT
CDR3 protein: CASSLGGQLNEKLFF

D gene: .
V gene: TRBV27
clone size: .
J gene: TRBJ2-5
CDR3 DNA: TGTGCCAGCAGTTCGCCCGGGACTTTCTCACAAGAGACCCAGTACTTC
CDR3 protein: CASSSPGTFSQETQYF

D gene: .
V gene: TRBV11-2
clone size: .
J gene: TRBJ2-1
CDR3 DNA: TGTGCCAGCAGCTCCACCGGGACTTTCCACGGTGAGCAGTTCTTC
CDR3 protein: CASSSTGTFHGEQFF

D gene: .
V gene: TRBV7-6
clone size: .
J gene: TRBJ2-5
CDR3 DNA: TGTGCCAGCAGCTCGGAAGAGACCCAGTACTTC
CDR3 protein: CASSSEETQYF

D gene: .
V gene: TRBV28
clone size: .
J gene: TRBJ2-1
CDR3 DNA: TGTGCCAGCAGTCACGGCTCCTACAATGAGCAGTTCTTC
CDR3 protein: CASSHGSYNEQFF

D gene: TRBD2
V gene: TRBV6-5
clone size: .
J gene: TRBJ2-7
CDR3 DNA: TGTGCCAGCTCTAGGAGTTCTAGCGGGAGGGACGAGCAGTACTTC
CDR3 protein: CASSRSSSGRDEQYF

D gene: TRBD1
V gene: TRBV5-4
clone size: .
J gene: TRBJ1-2
CDR3 DNA: TGTGCCAGCAGCCCTAGGACAGGGGGCTCCCCCGACTATGGCTACACCTTC
CDR3 protein: CASSPRTGGSPDYGYTF

D gene: TRBD1
V gene: TRBV19
clone size: .
J gene: TRBJ1-2
CDR3 DNA: TGTGCCAGTAGTGTATGGACAGGTCGATGGGAAGGCTACACCTTC
CDR3 protein: CASSVWTGRWEGYTF

D gene: TRBD1
V gene: TRBV3-1/TRBV3-2
clone size: .
J gene: TRBJ1-1
CDR3 DNA: TGTGCCAGCAGCCGGACAGGGCTAACTGAAGCTTTCTTT
CDR3 protein: CASSRTGLTEAFF

D gene: TRBD1
V gene: TRBV2
clone size: .
J gene: TRBJ1-2
CDR3 DNA: TGTGCCAGCAGTGAAAGGGACAGGGCCCATGGCTACACCTTC
CDR3 protein: CASSERDRAHGYTF

D gene: .
V gene: TRBV9
clone size: .
J gene: TRBJ1-4
CDR3 DNA: TGTGCCAGCAGCCCCCTAGGGGGGGAGGGTGAAAAACTGTTTTTT
CDR3 protein: CASSPLGGEGEKLFF

D gene: TRBD1
V gene: TRBV6-1
clone size: .
J gene: TRBJ1-6
CDR3 DNA: TGTGCCAGCAGACCCGGACAGGGGTCACCCCTCCACTTT
CDR3 protein: CASRPGQGSPLHF

D gene: TRBD1
V gene: TRBV27
clone size: .
J gene: TRBJ2-7
CDR3 DNA: TGTGCCAGCAGTTCCTTTAGCGACAGGGCGACCAGGTACGAGCAGTACTTC
CDR3 protein: CASSSFSDRATRYEQYF

D gene: TRBD1
V gene: TRBV6-5
clone size: .
J gene: TRBJ2-7
CDR3 DNA: TGTGCCAGTACAACCGGGACAGGGGGTGCGGACGAGCAGTACTTC
CDR3 protein: CASTTGTGGADEQYF

D gene: .
V gene: TRBV27
clone size: .
J gene: TRBJ2-1
CDR3 DNA: TGTGCCAGCATCGCCTCTATTCGGAGTTACAATGAGCAGTTCTTC
CDR3 protein: CASIASIRSYNEQFF

D gene: .
V gene: TRBV2
clone size: few
J gene: TRBJ2-7
CDR3 DNA: TGTGCCAGCAGGGTCAGGTCCGACTCCTACGAGCAGTACTTC
CDR3 protein: CASRVRSDSYEQYF

D gene: TRBD1
V gene: TRBV5-8
clone size: few
J gene: TRBJ1-2
CDR3 DNA: TGTGCCAGCAGCTTCCGATTGACAGGGGGTGGCTACACCTTC
CDR3 protein: CASSFRLTGGGYTF

D gene: TRBD2
V gene: TRBV7-2
clone size: .
J gene: TRBJ2-7
CDR3 DNA: TGTGCCAGCAGCTTTGGGGGGGTTGGCCCCTACGAGCAGTACTTC
CDR3 protein: CASSFGGVGPYEQYF

D gene: .
V gene: TRBV18
clone size: .
J gene: TRBJ1-2
CDR3 DNA: TGTGCCAGCGGTCAGGCTAACTATGGCTACACCTTC
CDR3 protein: CASGQANYGYTF

D gene: TRBD1
V gene: TRBV5-1
clone size: once
J gene: TRBJ1-4
CDR3 DNA: TGCGCCAGCAGCTTGGGAGTAGGGACAGGTCTTGAAAAACTGTTTTTT
CDR3 protein: CASSLGVGTGLEKLFF

D gene: TRBD2
V gene: TRBV5-1
clone size: .
J gene: TRBJ2-1
CDR3 DNA: TGCGCCAGCAGCTTGGGACTAGCGGAGTACAATGAGCAGTTCTTC
CDR3 protein: CASSLGLAEYNEQFF

D gene: .
V gene: TRBV28
clone size: .
J gene: TRBJ2-5
CDR3 DNA: TGTGCCAGCAGTTTGAGGCAGGGACTTGCTTCCCACAAAGAGACCCAGTACTTC
CDR3 protein: CASSLRQGLASHKETQYF

D gene: TRBD2
V gene: TRBV11-2
clone size: few
J gene: TRBJ2-7
CDR3 DNA: TGTGCCAGCAGCTCCCGGACTAGTATCGGCGAGCAGTACTTC
CDR3 protein: CASSSRTSIGEQYF

D gene: .
V gene: TRBV5-5
clone size: .
J gene: TRBJ1-2
CDR3 DNA: TGTGCCAGCAGCTTGGGCGGGAACTATGGCTACACCTTC
CDR3 protein: CASSLGGNYGYTF

D gene: .
V gene: TRBV18
clone size: .
J gene: TRBJ1-3
CDR3 DNA: TGTGCCAGCTCACCAGGAAACAGGGCTGGAAACACCATATATTTT
CDR3 protein: CASSPGNRAGNTIYF

D gene: TRBD1
V gene: TRBV29-1
clone size: few
J gene: TRBJ1-4
CDR3 DNA: TGCAGCGGCGGACAGGGACCTGAAAAACTGTTTTTT
CDR3 protein: CSGGQGPEKLFF

D gene: TRBD2
V gene: TRBV28
clone size: .
J gene: TRBJ2-3
CDR3 DNA: TGTGCCAGCAGAGCGGGAGCGGCAGATACGCAGTATTTT
CDR3 protein: CASRAGAADTQYF

D gene: .
V gene: TRBV3-1/TRBV3-2
clone size: .
J gene: TRBJ1-1
CDR3 DNA: TGTGCCAGCAGCCAAGATCCGCCAGATAACACTGAAGCTTTCTTT
CDR3 protein: CASSQDPPDNTEAFF

D gene: TRBD1
V gene: TRBV7-2
clone size: .
J gene: TRBJ2-5
CDR3 DNA: TGTGCCAGCAGCTCCCCAGACAGGGTAGAGACCCAGTACTTC
CDR3 protein: CASSSPDRVETQYF

D gene: .
V gene: TRBV29-1
clone size: .
J gene: TRBJ2-4
CDR3 DNA: TGCAGCGTTGAACTAGCCAAAAACATTCAGTACTTC
CDR3 protein: CSVELAKNIQYF

D gene: TRBD1
V gene: TRBV6-5
clone size: .
J gene: TRBJ1-2
CDR3 DNA: TGTGCCAGCACTCAGACAGGGGGCAACTATGGCTACACCTTC
CDR3 protein: CASTQTGGNYGYTF

D gene: TRBD2
V gene: TRBV9
clone size: .
J gene: TRBJ2-1
CDR3 DNA: TGTGCCAGCAGCGTAGAGATAGCGGGAGGGCCGCACAATGAGCAGTTCTTC
CDR3 protein: CASSVEIAGGPHNEQFF

D gene: TRBD1
V gene: TRBV18
clone size: .
J gene: TRBJ1-2
CDR3 DNA: TGTGCCAGCTCCGACGGAGGGGGCGCGGGTTATGGCTACACCTTC
CDR3 protein: CASSDGGGAGYGYTF

D gene: TRBD2
V gene: TRBV27
clone size: .
J gene: TRBJ2-2
CDR3 DNA: TGTGCCAGCACTCTAAATGGGGTGGGGACTAGCGGGACCGGGGAGCTGTTTTTT
CDR3 protein: CASTLNGVGTSGTGELFF

D gene: .
V gene: TRBV24-1
clone size: .
J gene: TRBJ1-3
CDR3 DNA: TGTGCCACCAGTTCGACAGGTCACGGAAACACCATATATTTT
CDR3 protein: CATSSTGHGNTIYF

D gene: .
V gene: TRBV7-2
clone size: .
J gene: TRBJ2-7
CDR3 DNA: TGTGCCAGCAGCTTTCAGACATACACCTACGAGCAGTACTTC
CDR3 protein: CASSFQTYTYEQYF

D gene: .
V gene: TRBV6-5
clone size: .
J gene: TRBJ1-6
CDR3 DNA: TGTGCCACTGAGGACAGCACAGCTAATTCACCCCTCCACTTT
CDR3 protein: CATEDSTANSPLHF

D gene: TRBD1
V gene: TRBV7-9
clone size: once
J gene: TRBJ2-5
CDR3 DNA: TGTGCCAGCAGCTTAGGGTCCGGGACAGGGCGGCAAGAGACCCAGTACTTC
CDR3 protein: CASSLGSGTGRQETQYF

D gene: .
V gene: TRBV5-4
clone size: .
J gene: TRBJ1-4
CDR3 DNA: TGTGCCAGCAGCTCCGACAGCCCCGCGCTGAATGAAAAACTGTTTTTT
CDR3 protein: CASSSDSPALNEKLFF

D gene: .
V gene: TRBV28
clone size: .
J gene: TRBJ2-5
CDR3 DNA: TGTGCCAGCAGTTTTGACCGGGGCGGGGAAGAGACCCAGTACTTC
CDR3 protein: CASSFDRGGEETQYF

D gene: .
V gene: TRBV2
clone size: .
J gene: TRBJ2-5
CDR3 DNA: TGTGCCAGCAGTGAAGATGGGGCCCAAGAGACCCAGTACTTC
CDR3 protein: CASSEDGAQETQYF

D gene: .
V gene: TRBV11-2
clone size: .
J gene: TRBJ1-6
CDR3 DNA: TGTGCCAGCAGTCGACGCAGGGAATACTCACCCCTCCACTTT
CDR3 protein: CASSRRREYSPLHF

D gene: .
V gene: TRBV20-1
clone size: .
J gene: TRBJ1-5
CDR3 DNA: TGCAGTGCTAGCCGAGGAGAGCCCCAGCATTTT
CDR3 protein: CSASRGEPQHF

D gene: .
V gene: TRBV6-5
clone size: .
J gene: TRBJ1-1
CDR3 DNA: TGTGCCAGCAGTACCCGGGGAGGGGTCGGCACTGAAGCTTTCTTT
CDR3 protein: CASSTRGGVGTEAFF

D gene: TRBD2
V gene: TRBV18
clone size: .
J gene: TRBJ2-1
CDR3 DNA: TGTGCCAGCTCATCGGGACTAGCGGGAGTGGGGGAGCAGTTCTTC
CDR3 protein: CASSSGLAGVGEQFF

D gene: .
V gene: TRBV7-2
clone size: .
J gene: TRBJ2-1
CDR3 DNA: TGTGCCAGCAGCCTAAGCGGTAGCTCCTACAATGAGCAGTTCTTC
CDR3 protein: CASSLSGSSYNEQFF

D gene: TRBD1
V gene: TRBV2
clone size: .
J gene: TRBJ1-4
CDR3 DNA: TGTGCCAGCAGTTTTGACAGGGAAAATGAAAAACTGTTTTTT
CDR3 protein: CASSFDRENEKLFF

D gene: TRBD1
V gene: TRBV7-9
clone size: .
J gene: TRBJ1-4
CDR3 DNA: TGTGCCAGCAGCCAGGGACAGTCCGGCGGTGTTGAAAAACTGTTTTTT
CDR3 protein: CASSQGQSGGVEKLFF

D gene: TRBD1
V gene: TRBV5-6
clone size: .
J gene: TRBJ2-7
CDR3 DNA: TGTGCCAGCAGCTTGCCGCGTACAGGGGGTTCCTACGAGCAGTACTTC
CDR3 protein: CASSLPRTGGSYEQYF